The source of this T cell receptor (beta chain) is a study of cytomegalovirus exposure and HLA in healthy donors. Study results and limitations: Reports indicated that the classifier achieved high specificity and sensitivity in diagnosing cytomegalovirus status.

Concerning this clone itself: Its antigen is as yet unknown.

Assay used: immunoSEQ multiplex PCR; TCRdb lists only in-frame clones, some missing. Among 150,000 to 200,000 clones listed, about 82% were seen once. The CDR3 contains 16 residues. V dropped 4 bases and J dropped 7; count of bases not matched to a gene: 12. Germline CDR1 reads SGHDT; CDR2 reads YYEEEE. The sequenced sample consisted of PBMCs. The genes are TRBV5-6 and TRBJ2-1, with 9 bases lining up with TRBD2. The sequence came from a man under 40 in good health and CMV-seropositive. This CDR3 is CASSHEAAGGGNEQFF. CDR3 DNA sequence: TGTGCCAGCAGCCACGAGGCAGCGGGGGGAGGTAATGAGCAGTTCTTC.